This TCR beta chain was obtained from a study of blood T cell repertoires in COVID-19. Turning to the study itself: COVID-19 samples from acute and convalescent phases originated in the United States, Italy and Spain. The analysed material was cDNA or gDNA that came from T cells, B-cell-depleted T cells, or PBMCs.

As processed by the authors: Amplification of reference gene primers provided the estimated nucleated cell counts. Assay used: immunoSEQ multiplex PCR; TCRdb lists only in-frame clones, some missing. V and J calls and clone size follow that table, whereas D and trimming were derived from the DNA. The sample shows more than 50,000 clones, over 75% of them seen only once. This CDR3 contains 13 residues. In germline, CDR1 is SGHNT, CDR2 YYREEE (reference sequence). The V and J ends lost 6 bases and 3 bases, in that order; junction bases with no gene match: 4. This receptor was obtained from a human donor in a cohort sampled during active COVID-19. Sequencing was carried out using peripheral blood. The chain couples TRBV5-4 to TRBJ1-1, with 8 bases lining up with TRBD1. CDR3 loop: CASTPDRDTEAFF. The CDR3 nucleotides are TGTGCCAGCACCCCGGACAGGGACACTGAAGCTTTCTTT.